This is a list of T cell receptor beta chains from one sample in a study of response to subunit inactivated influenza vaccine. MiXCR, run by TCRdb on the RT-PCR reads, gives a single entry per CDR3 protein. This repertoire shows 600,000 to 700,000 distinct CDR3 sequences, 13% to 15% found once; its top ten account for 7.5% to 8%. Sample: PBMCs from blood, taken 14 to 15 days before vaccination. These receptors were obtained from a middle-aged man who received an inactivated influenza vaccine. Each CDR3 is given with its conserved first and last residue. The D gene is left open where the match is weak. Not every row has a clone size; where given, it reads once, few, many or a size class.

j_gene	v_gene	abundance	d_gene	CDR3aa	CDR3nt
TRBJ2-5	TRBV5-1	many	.	CASSWTFGETQYF	TGCGCCAGCAGCTGGACATTCGGGGAGACCCAGTACTTC
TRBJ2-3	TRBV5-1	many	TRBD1	CASRHRGTLTDTQYF	TGCGCCAGCAGACACAGGGGCACCCTCACAGATACGCAGTATTTT
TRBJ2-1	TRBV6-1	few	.	CASSEFSNEQFF	TGTGCCAGCAGTGAATTTAGCAATGAGCAGTTCTTC
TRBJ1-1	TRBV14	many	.	CASSHSRGTEAFF	TGTGCCAGCAGCCATTCAAGGGGCACTGAAGCTTTCTTT
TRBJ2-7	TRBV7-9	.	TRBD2	CASSLEIAGTPYEQYF	TGTGCCAGCAGCTTAGAGATAGCGGGGACACCCTACGAGCAGTACTTC
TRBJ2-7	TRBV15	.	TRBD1	CATSRTGPLYEQYF	TGTGCCACCAGCAGGACAGGGCCATTGTACGAGCAGTACTTC
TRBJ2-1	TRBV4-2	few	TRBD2	CASSQDVWAGGFSYNEQFF	TGTGCCAGCAGCCAAGATGTATGGGCGGGGGGATTCTCCTACAATGAGCAGTTCTTC
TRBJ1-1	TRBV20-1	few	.	CSARATVNTEAFF	TGCAGTGCTAGAGCGACAGTGAACACTGAAGCTTTCTTT
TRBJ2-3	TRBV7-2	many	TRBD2	CASSQRLSGITDTQYF	TGTGCCAGCAGCCAAAGACTCAGCGGGATCACAGATACGCAGTATTTT
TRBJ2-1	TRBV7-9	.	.	CASSFELASNEQFF	TGTGCCAGCAGCTTTGAACTAGCTTCCAATGAGCAGTTCTTC
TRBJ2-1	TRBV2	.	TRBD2	CASSEEGAGANEQFF	TGTGCCAGCAGTGAAGAAGGAGCGGGAGCCAATGAGCAGTTCTTC
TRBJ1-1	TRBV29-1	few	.	CSVAGPRLGNTEAFF	TGCAGCGTTGCCGGGCCCCGCTTGGGAAACACTGAAGCTTTCTTT
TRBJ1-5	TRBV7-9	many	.	CASSSEGDQPQHF	TGTGCCAGCAGCTCCGAGGGGGATCAGCCCCAGCATTTT
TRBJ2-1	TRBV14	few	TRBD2	CASSQSIQRGFRDNEQFF	TGTGCCAGCAGCCAAAGTATCCAGCGGGGATTTCGTGACAATGAGCAGTTCTTC
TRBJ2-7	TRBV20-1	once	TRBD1	CSARGQGVTYEQYF	TGCAGTGCTAGGGGACAGGGGGTTACCTACGAGCAGTACTTC
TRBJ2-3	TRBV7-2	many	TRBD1	CASSWTGSTDTQYF	TGTGCCAGCAGCTGGACAGGTAGCACAGATACGCAGTATTTT
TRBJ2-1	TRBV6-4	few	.	CARGGSYNEQFF	TGTGCCAGGGGGGGATCCTACAATGAGCAGTTCTTC
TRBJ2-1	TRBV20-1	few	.	CSARDQGRVTNEQFF	TGCAGTGCTAGAGATCAGGGGCGGGTGACCAATGAGCAGTTCTTC
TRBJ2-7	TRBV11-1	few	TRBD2	CASSSGGTSATYEQYF	TGTGCCAGCAGCTCGGGGGGGACGAGTGCCACCTACGAGCAGTACTTC
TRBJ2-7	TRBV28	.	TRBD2	CASSFRRVSGGGYEQYF	TGTGCCAGCAGTTTCCGCAGGGTTAGCGGGGGGGGATACGAGCAGTACTTC
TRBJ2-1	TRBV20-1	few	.	CSARGGSRTPLQFF	TGCAGTGCTAGGGGGGGCTCGCGAACCCCACTGCAGTTCTTC
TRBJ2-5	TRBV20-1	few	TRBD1	CSARHLGTGVETQYF	TGCAGTGCTAGGCACCTCGGGACAGGGGTAGAGACCCAGTACTTC